What follows is one TCR beta chain and its context. The antigen remains undetermined. CDR3 length: 13 residues. Germline CDR1 ENHRY, CDR2 SYGVKD. Trimming removed 6 bases from V and 3 bases from J; junction bases left unmatched: 5. This entry comes from a study of cytomegalovirus exposure and HLA in healthy donors. Study results and limitations: Association of a missense DCLRE1C variant with TCR beta V- and J-gene trimming was reported in a later analysis. TCR beta V segments were, for the most part, productive about 90% or about 30% of the time in an earlier analysis. Exclusion as indistinguishable affected some V segments, including TRBV6-2 and TRBV6-3.

This PCR relied on a set of 60 Vbeta primers and 13 Jbeta primers. In the study's own analysis: About 9.9 million shared chains were among around 80 million unique TCR beta chains counted in a later analysis. TCRdb keeps only in-frame clones here, not all; method: immunoSEQ multiplex PCR. V, J and clone size are those of that table, while D and trimming were read from the DNA. The table lists about 31,000 clones, around 40% of them singletons. This TCR came from a woman between 45 and 65 years old in good health and CMV-seronegative. The sequencing input was PBMCs. This chain links TRBV10-3 with TRBJ2-7; 7 nucleotides align to TRBD2. As DNA, the CDR3 is TGTGCCATCAGGGACCGGACTAGCTACGAGCAGTACTTC. Translating gives CAIRDRTSYEQYF.